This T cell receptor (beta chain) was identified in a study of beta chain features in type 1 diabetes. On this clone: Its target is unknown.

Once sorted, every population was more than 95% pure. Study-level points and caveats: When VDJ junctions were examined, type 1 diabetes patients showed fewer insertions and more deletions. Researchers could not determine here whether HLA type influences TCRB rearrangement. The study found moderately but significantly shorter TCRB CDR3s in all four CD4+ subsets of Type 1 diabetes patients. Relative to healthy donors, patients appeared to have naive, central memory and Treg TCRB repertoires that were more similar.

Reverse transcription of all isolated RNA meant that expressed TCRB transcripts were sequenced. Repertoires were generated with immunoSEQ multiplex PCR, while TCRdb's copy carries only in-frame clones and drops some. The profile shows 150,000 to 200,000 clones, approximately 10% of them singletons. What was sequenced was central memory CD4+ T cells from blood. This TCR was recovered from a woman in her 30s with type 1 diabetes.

CDR3 sequence: CASSLQGSGTEAFF. The DNA of the CDR3 is TGTGCCAGCAGCTTACAGGGCTCGGGCACTGAAGCTTTCTTT. V and J are TRBV11-2 and TRBJ1-1; D possibly corresponds to TRBD1 (5 bases). Per germline, CDR1 SGHAT and CDR2 FQNNGV. The germline V and J ends were trimmed by 2 bases and 4 bases, with 11 bases remaining between them. This CDR3 has 14 amino acids.